The 22 T cell receptor beta chains below were found in one sample sequenced in a study of memory CD4+ T cells and cytomegalovirus serostatus. TCRdb's copy holds only in-frame clones and misses some; the assay was immunoSEQ multiplex PCR. The table records 45,000 to 55,000 clones, around 81% of them present only once. The sort gate was single viable CD3+CD4+CD8-CD45RO+ cells for memory CD4+ T cells. Sequencing input: memory CD4+ T cells from blood. These receptor sequences come from an adult in good health and CMV-seronegative.

This clone was found a few times. The CDR3 DNA is TGTGCCATCAGTGAGTGGCAGAAAGCAAAAAACACCGGGGAGCTGTTTTTT. It translates to CAISEWQKAKNTGELFF. The rearrangement joins TRBV10-3 to TRBJ2-2; no firm D call. This CDR3 has 17 residues. V was shortened by 1 base and J by 2 bases, with 14 bases between the two germline ends. Germline V gene data show CDR1 as ENHRY and CDR2 as SYGVKD.

V gene TRBV6-6 combines with J gene TRBJ1-5, with D uncertain. The germline V gene encodes CDR1 MNHNY and CDR2 SVGAGI (reference sequence). V was pared by 2 bases and J by 3 bases, with 2 bases between. This CDR3 has 12 amino acids. The CDR3 sequence is CASSYDNQPQHF. The CDR3 DNA sequence: TGTGCCAGCAGTTACGACAATCAGCCCCAGCATTTT.

This clone was picked up a small number of times. This chain joins TRBV7-2 and TRBJ2-1; 8 bases are shared with TRBD2. Trimming cost V 4 bases and J 0 bases; bases outside gene matches: 8. The CDR3 sequence is 17 residues long. Germline CDR1 is SGHTA and CDR2 is FQGNSA. The CDR3 is CASSSGTRRLSYNEQFF. CDR3 nucleotides: TGTGCCAGCAGCTCCGGGACTAGAAGGCTCTCCTACAATGAGCAGTTCTTC.

V usage is TRBV27 and J usage is TRBJ1-4; D unclear. There are 15 residues in the CDR3. Trimming left V 5 bases short and J 0 bases short, with 10 bases between. Germline CDR1 and CDR2: MNHEY and SMNVEV (reference sequence). CDR3 in DNA: TGTGCCAGCAGTCCCCGCGGGTCAACTAATGAAAAACTGTTTTTT. Its translation: CASSPRGSTNEKLFF. Together with reference TRBV27 and TRBJ1-4, the CDR3 gives the full variable domain: EAQVTQNPRYLITVTGKKLTVTCSQNMNHEYMSWYRQDPGLGLRQIYYSMNVEVTDKGDVPEGYKVSRKEKRNFPLILESPSPNQTSLYFCASSPRGSTNEKLFFGSGTQLSVL.

V gene TRBV27 combines with J gene TRBJ1-5; the D is unclear. Germline V gives CDR1 MNHEY, CDR2 SMNVEV (reference sequence). The V end was cut by 8 bases, the J end by 7 bases, with 24 bases between. The CDR3 spans 16 residues. CDR3 loop: CASGSTDGSRNQPQHF. The CDR3 DNA is TGTGCCAGCGGATCTACCGACGGCTCCCGGAACCAGCCCCAGCATTTT.

This clone was recorded a few times. The chain carries TRBV11-3 and TRBJ2-7; no clear D gene. The germline V gene has CDR1 SGHNT and CDR2 YENEEA. This CDR3 comprises 12 residues. V lost 5 bases, J lost 5 bases, and 10 bases lay in between. The CDR3 region has the DNA TGTGCCAGCAGCGGAAGGTCGAACGAGCAGTACTTC. This codes for CASSGRSNEQYF. Full variable domain (missing parts from reference TRBV11-3 and TRBJ2-7): EAGVVQSPRYKIIEKKQPVAFWCNPISGHNTLYWYLQNLGQGPELLIRYENEEAVDDSQLPKDRFSAERLKGVDSTLKIQPAELGDSAVYLCASSGRSNEQYFGPGTRLTVT.

The chain couples TRBV28 to TRBJ1-5, with D uncertain. Looked up from germline, CDR1 is MDHEN and CDR2 is SYDVKM. The CDR3 is 18 residues long. The V gene lost 6 bases and the J gene lost 1 base, with 22 bases spanning the gap. The CDR3 reads CASRPLGGVMRSNQPQHF. The CDR3 DNA is TGTGCCAGCAGACCCTTAGGTGGGGTCATGCGGAGCAATCAGCCCCAGCATTTT.

This clone was recorded only once. This chain links TRBV5-1 with TRBJ1-6; D may be TRBD1 (6 bases). Between the trimmed V and J ends, which lost 3 bases and 10 bases, there was a span of 17 bases. CDR3 length equals 15 residues. Germline CDR1 reads SGHRS; CDR2 reads YFSETQ. The CDR3 sequence: CASSWGPDRSSPLHF. The CDR3 DNA reads TGCGCCAGCAGCTGGGGACCTGACAGGTCATCACCCCTCCACTTT.

Only a few counts were recorded for this clone. This chain joins TRBV5-1 and TRBJ2-7; D ambiguous. CDR3 length equals 13 residues. CDR1 is SGHRS and CDR2 is YFSETQ in the germline V gene. Trimming removed 2 bases at V and 3 bases at J, with 9 bases between. CDR3 in DNA: TGCGCCAGCAGCTTATTAAACGACTACGAGCAGTACTTC. Translation: CASSLLNDYEQYF. The variable domain in full, with the rest retrieved from reference TRBV5-1 and TRBJ2-7, is KAGVTQTPRYLIKTRGQQVTLSCSPISGHRSVSWYQQTPGQGLQFLFEYFSETQRNKGNFPGRFSGRQFSNSRSEMNVSTLELGDSALYLCASSLLNDYEQYFGPGTRLTVT.

This clone was counted between two and nine times. The V call is TRBV2, the J call TRBJ1-1; no reliable D call. Germline V lookup: CDR1 SNHLY, CDR2 FYNNEI. V was clipped by 3 bases and J by 1 base, with 6 bases between them. This CDR3 comprises 13 residues. DNA for the CDR3: TGTGCCAGCAGTGACCGGGAGAACACTGAAGCTTTCTTT. It yields the protein CASSDRENTEAFF.

This clone was observed a handful of times. The V call is TRBV2, the J call TRBJ1-1; 8 nucleotides match TRBD1. CDR1 and CDR2 (germline): SNHLY, FYNNEI. V lost 6 bases and J lost 7; bases outside the gene matches: 13. The CDR3 is made up of 15 amino acids. The CDR3 DNA reads TGTGCCAGCAGGACCTCGCAGGGGGCGCGGGATGAAGCTTTCTTT. Protein sequence: CASRTSQGARDEAFF.

The chain is built from TRBV18 and TRBJ2-7; 7 bases are shared with TRBD1. Germline-derived CDR1 and CDR2 are KGHSH and LQKENI. J gave up 2 bases and V 2 bases, and 6 bases lay outside the gene matches. CDR3 length equals 15 residues. The CDR3 spells CASSPTGQLPYEQYF. CDR3 in DNA: TGTGCCAGCTCACCAACGGGACAGCTACCCTACGAGCAGTACTTC.

This chain connects TRBV27 to TRBJ1-1; maybe TRBD1 (5 bases). Germline CDR1 is MNHEY and CDR2 is SMNVEV (reference sequence). The ends were cut back, 6 bases at V and 4 bases at J, with 12 bases in the middle. The CDR3 runs to 13 residues. As DNA, the CDR3 is TGTGCCAGCAGCCAGCAGGGCCGCACTGAAGCTTTCTTT. Protein: CASSQQGRTEAFF.

The CDR3 spells CASSFHRGTSGGAYADTQYF. The CDR3 coding sequence is TGCGCCAGCAGCTTTCATCGTGGGACTAGCGGGGGGGCATACGCAGATACGCAGTATTTT. The V and J genes are TRBV5-1 and TRBJ2-3; 16 bases align to TRBD2. Germline CDR1 and CDR2: SGHRS and YFSETQ. Germline trimming cut 2 bases from V and 4 bases from J; bases unmatched to any gene: 13. This CDR3 contains 20 residues.

The chain carries TRBV6-5 and TRBJ1-5; D is unclear. Germline CDR1 MNHEY, CDR2 SVGAGI. The CDR3 length is 16 residues. V lost 2 bases, J lost 5 bases, and 16 bases lay in between. Here the CDR3 DNA reads TGTGCCAGCAGTTACGTTACAGAGGACGGGGATCAGCCCCAGCATTTT. Its translation: CASSYVTEDGDQPQHF.

The gene calls are TRBV5-1 and TRBJ1-2; D not resolved. V lost 6 bases, J lost 5 bases, and 17 bases lay in between. The CDR3 covers 14 residues. Germline CDR1 SGHRS, CDR2 YFSETQ. The CDR3 loop reads CASTERAASYGYTF. The CDR3, as DNA: TGCGCCAGCACGGAGAGGGCAGCAAGTTATGGCTACACCTTC.

The chain is built from TRBV28 and TRBJ2-5, with 7 bases that match TRBD1. There are 17 residues in the CDR3. With V trimmed by 1 base and J by 2 bases, 10 bases remained unmatched. Per germline, CDR1 MDHEN and CDR2 SYDVKM. The CDR3 loop is CASSLSGRGSTQETQYF. CDR3 sequence (DNA): TGTGCCAGCAGTTTATCGGGCAGGGGGTCAACGCAAGAGACCCAGTACTTC.

This clone was seen a single time. The chain carries TRBV18 and TRBJ2-1; tentatively, D is TRBD2 (5 bases). The CDR3 has 15 amino acids. CDR1 KGHSH and CDR2 LQKENI come from the germline V gene. V shed 8 bases and J shed 4 bases, with 18 bases lying between them. The CDR3 here is CASVPSFGVYNEQFF. CDR3 sequence (DNA): TGTGCCAGCGTTCCAAGTTTCGGGGTGTACAATGAGCAGTTCTTC.

This clone has only one observation. V usage is TRBV28 and J usage is TRBJ2-1; no clear D. CDR3 length equals 16 residues. CDR1 MDHEN and CDR2 SYDVKM come from the germline V gene. V lost 4 bases to trimming and J lost 0 bases, with 13 bases between them. DNA for the CDR3: TGTGCCAGCAGTTCCAGCCGGACGAGCTCCTACAATGAGCAGTTCTTC. Encoded protein: CASSSSRTSSYNEQFF.

The chain is built from TRBV18 and TRBJ2-1; 10 bases match TRBD2. Germline trimming cut 1 base from V and 5 bases from J; bases unmatched to any gene: 8. This CDR3 region has 17 residues. The germline V gene encodes CDR1 KGHSH and CDR2 LQKENI. The CDR3 sequence is CASSPRSGRALNNEQFF. The CDR3 coding sequence is TGTGCCAGCTCACCACGGAGCGGGAGGGCCTTGAACAATGAGCAGTTCTTC.

The chain carries TRBV28 and TRBJ1-6; 7 bases line up with TRBD1. The germline gives CDR1 MDHEN, CDR2 SYDVKM. V lost 4 bases to trimming and J lost 7 bases; unmatched junction nucleotides: 7. The CDR3 has 15 residues. The CDR3 coding sequence is TGTGCCAGCAGTTCAATGACAGGGAAGAATTCACCCCTCCACTTT. Translation gives CASSSMTGKNSPLHF. Full variable domain (missing parts from reference TRBV28 and TRBJ1-6): DVKVTQSSRYLVKRTGEKVFLECVQDMDHENMFWYRQDPGLGLRLIYFSYDVKMKEKGDIPEGYSVSREKKERFSLILESASTNQTSMYLCASSSMTGKNSPLHFGNGTRLTVT.

This chain links TRBV28 with TRBJ2-7, with 12 bases fitting TRBD1. Germline V gene sequence: CDR1 MDHEN, CDR2 SYDVKM. CDR3 length: 15 residues. Trimming at V came to 5 bases and at J to 7 bases, leaving 9 bases not matched to a gene. The CDR3 DNA reads as TGTGCCAGCAGTCCCTCGGGACAGGGGGCAGGGGAGCAGTACTTC. Translating it yields CASSPSGQGAGEQYF.